Reported below is one TCR beta chain. This CDR3 has 14 amino acids. Germline V gene data show CDR1 as MNHEY and CDR2 as SMNVEV (reference sequence). Between the trimmed V and J ends, which lost 3 bases and 4 bases, there was a span of 12 bases. The method was immunoSEQ multiplex PCR; TCRdb's version includes in-frame clones alone and lacks a portion of them. The sample yields some 85,000 clones, approximately 96% seen once. These data originate in a study of technical replicates of blood from a handful of donors. The sequenced sample consisted of T cells isolated from PBMCs. This sequence was found in a human donor in good health. V gene TRBV27 combines with J gene TRBJ1-2; the D gene is possibly TRBD1 (5 bases). In nucleotides, the CDR3 is TGTGCCAGCAGTTTTCAGGGATCGGGCTATGGCTACACCTTC. Its translation is CASSFQGSGYGYTF.